The clone carrying this T cell receptor beta chain turned up a few times. This entry comes from a study of cytomegalovirus exposure and HLA in healthy donors. The wider study: Of fewer than 450 genotyped donors, roughly 81% clustered with self-reported Caucasian donors.

The PCR made use of 60 Vbeta and 13 Jbeta primers. Generated by immunoSEQ multiplex PCR, the TCRdb table keeps only in-frame clones and is missing some. The sample carries 100,000 to 150,000 clones, roughly 8.8% recorded once. V lost 6 bases, J lost 5 bases, and 11 bases lay in between. The CDR3 covers 13 residues. CDR1 and CDR2 from the germline V gene are MNHNY and SVGAGI (reference sequence). The clonotype comes from a middle-aged woman in good health and CMV-seropositive. Input material: PBMCs. This sequence joins TRBV6-6 and TRBJ1-5; D is unclear. This CDR3 reads CASSSTQDQPQHF. CDR3 DNA sequence: TGTGCCAGCAGCTCTACCCAGGATCAGCCCCAGCATTTT.